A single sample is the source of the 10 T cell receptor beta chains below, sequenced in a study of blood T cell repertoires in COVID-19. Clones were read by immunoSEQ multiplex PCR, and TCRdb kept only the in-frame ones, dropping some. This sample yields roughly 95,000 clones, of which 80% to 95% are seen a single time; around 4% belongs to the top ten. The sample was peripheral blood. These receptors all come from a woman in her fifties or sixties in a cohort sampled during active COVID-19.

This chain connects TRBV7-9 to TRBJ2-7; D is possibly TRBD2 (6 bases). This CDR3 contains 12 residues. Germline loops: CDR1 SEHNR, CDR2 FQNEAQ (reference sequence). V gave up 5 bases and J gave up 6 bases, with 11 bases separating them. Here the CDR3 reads CASSHGTGEQYF. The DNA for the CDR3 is TGTGCCAGCAGCCACGGGACTGGCGAGCAGTACTTC.

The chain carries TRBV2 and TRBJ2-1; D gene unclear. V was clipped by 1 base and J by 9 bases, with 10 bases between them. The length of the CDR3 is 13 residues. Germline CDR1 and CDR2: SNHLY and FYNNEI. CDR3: CASSEVAEGEQFF. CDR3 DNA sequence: TGTGCCAGCAGTGAAGTGGCGGAAGGTGAGCAGTTCTTC.

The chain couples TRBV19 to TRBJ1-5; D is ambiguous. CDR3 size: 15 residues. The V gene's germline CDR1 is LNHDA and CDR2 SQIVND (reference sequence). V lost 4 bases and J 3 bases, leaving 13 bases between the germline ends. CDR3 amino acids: CASSNRGLDNQPQHF. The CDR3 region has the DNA TGTGCCAGTAGTAATCGCGGACTGGACAATCAGCCCCAGCATTTT.

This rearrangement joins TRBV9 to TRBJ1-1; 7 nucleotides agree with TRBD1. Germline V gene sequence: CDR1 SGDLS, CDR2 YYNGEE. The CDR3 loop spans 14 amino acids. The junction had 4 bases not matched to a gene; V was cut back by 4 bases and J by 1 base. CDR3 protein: CASSPRQGNTEAFF. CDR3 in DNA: TGTGCCAGCAGCCCCCGACAGGGGAACACTGAAGCTTTCTTT.

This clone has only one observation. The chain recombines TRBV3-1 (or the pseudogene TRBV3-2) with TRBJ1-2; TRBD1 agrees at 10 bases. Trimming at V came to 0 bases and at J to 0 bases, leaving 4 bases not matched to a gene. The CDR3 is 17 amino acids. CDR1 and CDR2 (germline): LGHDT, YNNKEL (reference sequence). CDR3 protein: CASSQDFGQGANYGYTF. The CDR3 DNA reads TGTGCCAGCAGCCAAGATTTCGGACAGGGGGCTAACTATGGCTACACCTTC.

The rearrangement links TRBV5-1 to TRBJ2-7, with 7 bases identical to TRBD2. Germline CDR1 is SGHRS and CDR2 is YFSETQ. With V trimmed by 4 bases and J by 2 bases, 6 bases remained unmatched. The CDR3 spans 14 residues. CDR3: CASSTWGGTYEQYF. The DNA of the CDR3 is TGCGCCAGCAGCACCTGGGGGGGTACCTACGAGCAGTACTTC. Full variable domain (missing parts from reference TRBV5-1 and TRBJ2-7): KAGVTQTPRYLIKTRGQQVTLSCSPISGHRSVSWYQQTPGQGLQFLFEYFSETQRNKGNFPGRFSGRQFSNSRSEMNVSTLELGDSALYLCASSTWGGTYEQYFGPGTRLTVT.

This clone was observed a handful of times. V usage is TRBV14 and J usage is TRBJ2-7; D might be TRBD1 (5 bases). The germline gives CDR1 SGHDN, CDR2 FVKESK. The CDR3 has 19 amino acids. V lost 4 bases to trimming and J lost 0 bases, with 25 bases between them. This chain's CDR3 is CASSRGTLRQKKISYEQYF. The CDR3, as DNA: TGTGCCAGCAGCCGAGGCACACTCAGACAGAAAAAAATCTCCTACGAGCAGTACTTC.

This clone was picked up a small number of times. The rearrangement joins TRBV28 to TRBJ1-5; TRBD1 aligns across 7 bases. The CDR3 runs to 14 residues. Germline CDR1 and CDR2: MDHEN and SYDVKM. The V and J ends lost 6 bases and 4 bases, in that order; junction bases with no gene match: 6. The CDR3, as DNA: TGTGCCAGCAGCCCAACAGGGGTGAATCAGCCCCAGCATTTT. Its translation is CASSPTGVNQPQHF. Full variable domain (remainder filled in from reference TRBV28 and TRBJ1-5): DVKVTQSSRYLVKRTGEKVFLECVQDMDHENMFWYRQDPGLGLRLIYFSYDVKMKEKGDIPEGYSVSREKKERFSLILESASTNQTSMYLCASSPTGVNQPQHFGDGTRLSIL.

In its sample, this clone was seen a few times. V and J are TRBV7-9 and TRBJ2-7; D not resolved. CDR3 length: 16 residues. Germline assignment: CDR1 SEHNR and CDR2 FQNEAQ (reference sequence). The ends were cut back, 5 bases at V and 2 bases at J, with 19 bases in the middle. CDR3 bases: TGTGCCAGCAGCCTAACCGAAATCGAAACGCCCTACGAGCAGTACTTC. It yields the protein CASSLTEIETPYEQYF.

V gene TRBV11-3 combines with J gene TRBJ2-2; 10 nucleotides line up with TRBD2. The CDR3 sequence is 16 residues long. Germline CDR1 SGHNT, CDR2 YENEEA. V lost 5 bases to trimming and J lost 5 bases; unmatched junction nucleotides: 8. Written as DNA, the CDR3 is TGTGCCAGCAGCCCACTTAGCGGGAGGAGGACCGGGGAGCTGTTTTTT. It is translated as CASSPLSGRRTGELFF.